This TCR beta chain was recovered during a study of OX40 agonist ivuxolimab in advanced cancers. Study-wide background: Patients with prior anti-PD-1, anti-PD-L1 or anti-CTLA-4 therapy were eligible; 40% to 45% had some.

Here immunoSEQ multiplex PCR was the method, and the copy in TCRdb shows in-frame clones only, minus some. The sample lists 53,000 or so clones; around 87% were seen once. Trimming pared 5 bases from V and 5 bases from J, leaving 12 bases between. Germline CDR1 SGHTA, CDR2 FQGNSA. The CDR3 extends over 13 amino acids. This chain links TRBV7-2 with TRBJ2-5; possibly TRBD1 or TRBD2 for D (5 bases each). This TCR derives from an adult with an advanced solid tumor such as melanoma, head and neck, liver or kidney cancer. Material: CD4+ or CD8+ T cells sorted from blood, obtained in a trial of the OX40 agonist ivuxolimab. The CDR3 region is CASSRDPRETQYF. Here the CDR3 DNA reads TGTGCCAGCAGCCGGGACCCCCGGGAGACCCAGTACTTC.